This is a list of T cell receptor beta chains from one sample in a study of T cells in Graves' hyperthyroidism and ophthalmopathy. Each CDR3 protein gets one entry after TCRdb re-called the multiplex PCR reads with MiXCR. This table holds 600,000 to 650,000 distinct CDR3 sequences, 20% to 25% found once. Sequencing was performed on blood. The receptors here all came from a man younger than 45 with Graves' ophthalmopathy. Both conserved end residues are part of each CDR3. Each record gives: V gene, J gene, CDR3 protein.

V: TRBV6-2/TRBV6-3; J: TRBJ2-7; CDR3: CASSYGGSNEQYF
V: TRBV11-2; J: TRBJ2-2; CDR3: CASSPLPGTSAIKELFF
V: TRBV12-3/TRBV12-4; J: TRBJ1-2; CDR3: CASSLVLGGTVTNYGYTF
V: TRBV6-4; J: TRBJ1-5; CDR3: CASSPTSTGPQHF
V: TRBV20-1; J: TRBJ2-3; CDR3: CSASFGGQSTDTQYF
V: TRBV18; J: TRBJ2-3; CDR3: CASSPNSGISTDTQYF
V: TRBV6-1; J: TRBJ2-1; CDR3: CASMPTSYNEQFF
V: TRBV9; J: TRBJ1-1; CDR3: CASSSRQSNTEAFF
V: TRBV28; J: TRBJ1-1; CDR3: CASSLLGQGNHEAFF
V: TRBV5-4; J: TRBJ2-1; CDR3: CASSPQALAGANEQFF
V: TRBV19; J: TRBJ1-1; CDR3: CASSITGGPNTEAFF
V: TRBV10-3; J: TRBJ2-3; CDR3: CAIKGDRGGADTQYF
V: TRBV5-1; J: TRBJ2-2; CDR3: CASSLDANTGELFF
V: TRBV10-3; J: TRBJ2-1; CDR3: CAISSRSGRVESEQFF
V: TRBV30; J: TRBJ1-4; CDR3: CAWSVFGTAPNEKLFF
V: TRBV29-1; J: TRBJ2-7; CDR3: CSVTGTEQYF
V: TRBV24-1; J: TRBJ1-2; CDR3: CATSDSTGNHGYTF
V: TRBV19; J: TRBJ1-5; CDR3: CASSINRDSNQPQHF
V: TRBV28; J: TRBJ1-5; CDR3: CASSLQVFGQPQHF
V: TRBV6-1; J: TRBJ2-4; CDR3: CASQGRQGMVNIQYF
V: TRBV10-3; J: TRBJ2-3; CDR3: CAISEQTGVGDTQYF
V: TRBV6-5; J: TRBJ1-2; CDR3: CASSYSGTGGAFGYGYTF
V: TRBV10-3; J: TRBJ2-7; CDR3: CAITGRERNEQYF
V: TRBV7-9; J: TRBJ1-6; CDR3: CASSKTDYNSPLHF
V: TRBV18; J: TRBJ1-3; CDR3: CASSPTEPSGNTIYF
V: TRBV2; J: TRBJ2-5; CDR3: CASSEPTQYF
V: TRBV20-1; J: TRBJ1-2; CDR3: CSARDPFQNYGYTF
V: TRBV13; J: TRBJ2-3; CDR3: CASSHLGQAHTDTQYF
V: TRBV6-5; J: TRBJ1-3; CDR3: CASSSPRMGPSSGNTIYF
V: TRBV28; J: TRBJ1-2; CDR3: CASSLGRIYGYTF
V: TRBV20-1; J: TRBJ2-4; CDR3: CSAPTSGRNIQYF
V: TRBV2; J: TRBJ2-1; CDR3: CASLGLAELSSYNEQFF
V: TRBV28; J: TRBJ1-2; CDR3: CASNHRGRVYGYTF
V: TRBV20-1; J: TRBJ2-4; CDR3: CSARPTAVAKNIQYF
V: TRBV20-1; J: TRBJ2-2; CDR3: CSAREGRKSTGELFF
V: TRBV28; J: TRBJ1-6; CDR3: CASSLRNSPLHF
V: TRBV20-1; J: TRBJ2-7; CDR3: CSARDYRGRDYEQYF
V: TRBV28; J: TRBJ1-2; CDR3: CASSLLPGTDYTF
V: TRBV4-1; J: TRBJ2-7; CDR3: CASSPELAGEQYF
V: TRBV28; J: TRBJ2-5; CDR3: CASSYSPGLEWRETQYF
V: TRBV2; J: TRBJ2-2; CDR3: CASRAGEITGELFF
V: TRBV25-1; J: TRBJ1-3; CDR3: CASSAVSSGNTIYF
V: TRBV11-2; J: TRBJ2-4; CDR3: CASSLWRDGAKNIQYF
V: TRBV20-1; J: TRBJ2-7; CDR3: CSASASGRTYEQYF
V: TRBV9; J: TRBJ2-7; CDR3: CASSIGESWYEQYF
V: TRBV20-1; J: TRBJ2-5; CDR3: CSAPGLEEKKETQYF
V: TRBV20-1; J: TRBJ2-3; CDR3: CSARWASGRRSTDTQYF
V: TRBV12-3/TRBV12-4; J: TRBJ2-2; CDR3: CASRPTTNTGELFF
V: TRBV20-1; J: TRBJ2-7; CDR3: CSVTLREKAGEQYF
V: TRBV24-1; J: TRBJ2-5; CDR3: CATSESGVPQETQYF
V: TRBV7-2; J: TRBJ1-2; CDR3: CASSLPGQGTGYTF
V: TRBV18; J: TRBJ1-1; CDR3: CASSPPSWRNTEAFF